Sequencing of this T cell receptor (beta chain) was carried out in a study of CD8+CD57+ T cells in acquired aplastic anemia. For the study at large: DNA per sorted CD4+ or CD8+ sample ranged 0.2 to 27.4 ug, averaging roughly 3.2 ug.

Study-wide results and caveats: Both patients and controls carried the same twenty-nine CD8+ CDR3 sequences.

This clonotype came up once. Antigen: not known. The CDR3 contains 15 residues. Trimming stripped 4 bases from V and 0 bases from J, with 10 bases between. CDR1 is SEHNR, CDR2 FQNEAQ, per germline (reference sequence). The study profiled TCR beta VDJ and CDR3 using genomic DNA as template. One entry per CDR3 protein results from TCRdb running MiXCR on the reads. The sample records around 250,000 distinct CDR3 sequences, around 60% being singletons. Sample: sorted CD4+, CD8+, or CD8+CD57+ T cells (not recorded which) from PBMCs. This chain links TRBV7-9 with TRBJ1-5; D is unresolved. This clonotype was sampled from a human donor with severe aplastic anemia or a healthy control (not recorded which). The CDR3 DNA reads TGTGCCAGCAGCTCGTATACCCGTAGCAATCAGCCCCAGCATTTT. This translates into CASSSYTRSNQPQHF.